One sample yielded the 29 T cell receptor beta chains listed below, sequenced in a study of T cells in tuberculosis. Sequenced by immunoSEQ multiplex PCR; TCRdb stores in-frame clones only, minus some. The sample gives about 54,000 clones, 88% of which show up once; just over 20% is in the top ten. Sorting used thawed, overnight-rested PBMC stained with anti-CD3, a viability dye and GMM-loaded CD1B tetramer. The lipid loaded on the CD1B tetramers was C32 glucose monomycolate from Rhodococcus equi. Source material: CD1b-GMM tetramer-negative cells sorted from PBMCs. The receptor set was obtained from an adult woman with latent tuberculosis.

The rearrangement joins TRBV5-6 to TRBJ2-5; 8 positions agree with TRBD2. The V gene's germline CDR1 is SGHDT and CDR2 YYEEEE. The CDR3 has 14 residues. J was trimmed by 5 bases and V by 4 bases; bases with no gene match: 7. The CDR3: CASSPPGGLETQYF. The CDR3 nucleotides are TGTGCCAGCAGCCCCCCGGGGGGGTTGGAGACCCAGTACTTC.

V gene TRBV25-1 combines with J gene TRBJ1-1, with 10 bases lining up with TRBD1. V gave up 3 bases and J gave up 4 bases; unmatched junction bases: 2. The CDR3 sequence is 14 residues long. In germline, CDR1 is MGHDK, CDR2 SYGVNS. The DNA for the CDR3 is TGTGCCAGCAGTGACCGGACAGGGGGCACTGAAGCTTTCTTT. Translated, it gives CASSDRTGGTEAFF.

This chain links TRBV6-1 with TRBJ1-6; 8 bases align to TRBD1. The length of the CDR3 is 13 residues. Germline V gene sequence: CDR1 MNHNS, CDR2 SASEGT. With V trimmed by 6 bases and J by 6 bases, 1 base remained unmatched. The CDR3 loop is CASRDRVNSPLHF. In DNA, the CDR3 is TGTGCCAGCAGGGACAGGGTTAATTCACCCCTCCACTTT.

V gene TRBV21-1 combines with J gene TRBJ2-5; the D call of TRBD2 is as the table states it, not checked on the DNA. TRBV21-1 is a recognized pseudogene. CDR3 length equals 18 residues. CDR3 coding DNA: TGTGCCAGCAGCAAAGTGGCTTTGGACGCGGGAGTAGGAGAGACCCAGTACTTC. Translation gives CASSKVALDAGVGETQYF.

The chain employs TRBV9 and TRBJ1-1, with 9 bases that match TRBD1. The germline CDR1 and CDR2 sequences are SGDLS and YYNGEE. The junction had 5 bases not matched to a gene; V was cut back by 2 bases and J by 6 bases. The CDR3 loop spans 14 amino acids. The CDR3 here is CASSVGGQGPEAFF. The CDR3 DNA sequence: TGTGCCAGCAGCGTGGGGGGACAGGGACCTGAAGCTTTCTTT.

The chain joins TRBV30 to TRBJ2-1; D might be TRBD2 (5 bases). This CDR3 region has 14 residues. V was pared by 7 bases and J by 7 bases, with 20 bases between. CDR1 is GTSNPN and CDR2 is SVGIG in the germline V gene (reference sequence). The CDR3 here is CASSKLFTGNEQFF. In nucleotides, the CDR3 is TGTGCCTCCTCGAAGTTGTTTACGGGAAATGAGCAGTTCTTC.

The gene calls are TRBV14 and TRBJ2-4; 7 nucleotides agree with TRBD1. The trim removed 0 bases at V and 3 bases at J, leaving 5 bases unmatched. Germline values: CDR1 SGHDN, CDR2 FVKESK. The CDR3 sequence is 16 residues long. CDR3 protein: CASSQDGAGGKNIQYF. CDR3 DNA: TGTGCCAGCAGCCAAGACGGGGCAGGGGGCAAAAACATTCAGTACTTC.

The genes are TRBV29-1 and TRBJ2-5, with 8 bases lining up with TRBD2. The CDR3 consists of 15 residues. With V trimmed by 4 bases and J by 4 bases, 11 bases remained unmatched. Germline CDR1 reads SQVTM; CDR2 reads ANQGSEA. CDR3 sequence: CSVAVAGGAPETQYF. CDR3 bases: TGCAGCGTTGCCGTTGCCGGGGGGGCCCCAGAGACCCAGTACTTC.

In its sample, this clone was seen a few times. This chain's CDR3 is CASSPVALGGLRSEKLFF. CDR3 DNA sequence: TGCGCCAGCAGCCCCGTAGCGCTGGGTGGGCTACGTTCTGAAAAACTGTTTTTT. The chain combines TRBV5-1 with TRBJ1-4; no reliable D call. Looked up from germline, CDR1 is SGHRS and CDR2 is YFSETQ. CDR3 length equals 18 residues. Deletions cut 4 bases from V and 7 bases from J, with 26 bases between.

CDR3 in DNA: TGTGCCAGCAGCCAAGATGGCCCGGGACTTCAAGAGACCCAGTACTTC. Residues: CASSQDGPGLQETQYF. This chain joins TRBV4-2 and TRBJ2-5, with a tentative D call TRBD2 (6 bases). CDR3 length: 16 residues. Trimming stripped 0 bases from V and 2 bases from J, with 13 bases between. CDR1 LGHNA and CDR2 YNFKEQ come from the germline V gene.

This clone was seen a handful of times. V usage is TRBV21-1 and J usage is TRBJ2-7; the table calls TRBD1, which could not be checked here. TRBV21-1 is a pseudogene. The CDR3 is 14 amino acids. This CDR3 is CASSKGGHPSEQYF. CDR3 in DNA: TGTGCCAGCAGCAAAGGTGGACACCCTAGCGAGCAGTACTTC.

The rearrangement links TRBV9 to TRBJ1-3, with D perhaps TRBD1 (6 bases). Trimming shortened V by 4 bases and J by 2 bases, and 13 bases separated the two germline ends. The CDR3 is 15 residues long. Germline V CDR1 and CDR2: SGDLS, YYNGEE. CDR3 amino acids: CASSTQQGTGNTIYF. The CDR3 DNA is TGTGCCAGCAGCACCCAACAGGGTACTGGAAACACCATATATTTT.

The J gene is TRBJ2-5, the V gene TRBV4-3; 8 positions agree with TRBD1. The ends lost 0 bases at V and 5 bases at J; junction bases unmatched: 11. The CDR3 extends over 17 amino acids. Per the germline V gene, CDR1 is LGHNA and CDR2 is YSLEER. In DNA, the CDR3 is TGCGCCAGCAGCCAAGATGTGGGCAGGGGGCTGGGCGAGACCCAGTACTTC. This translates into CASSQDVGRGLGETQYF.

This chain links TRBV9 with TRBJ1-5; D unclear. V lost 3 bases, J lost 2 bases, and 9 bases lay in between. CDR1 is SGDLS and CDR2 is YYNGEE in the germline V gene. The CDR3 contains 14 residues. The CDR3 bases are TGTGCCAGCAGCGCGGGTGGTGGCAATCAGCCCCAGCATTTT. It translates to CASSAGGGNQPQHF.

CDR3 DNA: TGTGCCACCTTACTCTACCGGGGGGGCCTAGGAAATGAGCAGTTCTTC. This encodes CATLLYRGGLGNEQFF. This sequence joins TRBV27 and TRBJ2-1, with 8 positions matching TRBD2. This CDR3 region has 16 residues. Germline-derived CDR1 and CDR2 are MNHEY and SMNVEV (reference sequence). J gave up 7 bases and V 10 bases, and 18 bases lay outside the gene matches.

The rearrangement links TRBV5-4 to TRBJ2-7; 11 nucleotides align to TRBD1. After removal of 1 base from V and 6 bases from J, the junction contained 6 bases not matched to a gene. CDR3 length: 15 amino acids. The V gene's germline CDR1 is SGHNT and CDR2 YYREEE (reference sequence). The CDR3 spells CASSLSGTGGFEQYF. The CDR3 region has the DNA TGTGCCAGCAGCTTGTCCGGGACAGGGGGGTTCGAGCAGTACTTC.

The chain carries TRBV27 and TRBJ2-2, with 7 bases that match TRBD1. Germline CDR1 and CDR2: MNHEY and SMNVEV (reference sequence). The V and J ends lost 6 bases and 4 bases, in that order; junction bases with no gene match: 2. The CDR3 is 13 amino acids. The CDR3 DNA reads as TGTGCCAGCAGACCAGGGGGCACCGGGGAGCTGTTTTTT. It encodes CASRPGGTGELFF.

V usage is TRBV27 and J usage is TRBJ2-7, with 13 bases that match TRBD2. The germline V gene has CDR1 MNHEY and CDR2 SMNVEV (reference sequence). The trim removed 0 bases at V and 2 bases at J, leaving 1 base unmatched. CDR3 length: 16 residues. The CDR3 sequence: CASSLSGLAGPYEQYF. CDR3 sequence (DNA): TGTGCCAGCAGTTTATCGGGACTAGCGGGACCCTACGAGCAGTACTTC.

The genes are TRBV29-1 and TRBJ1-1; TRBD1 agrees at 12 bases. V lost 3 bases, J lost 1 base, and 9 bases stayed unmatched. Germline-derived CDR1 and CDR2 are SQVTM and ANQGSEA. CDR3 length: 17 residues. CDR3 coding DNA: TGCAGCGTTGAGGGGGAGCGGGACAGGGGGCCGAACACTGAAGCTTTCTTT. Translated: CSVEGERDRGPNTEAFF.

This clone showed up just once. The CDR3, as DNA: TGTGCCAGCAGCCAAGCTTCAGGGACTGAAGCTTTCTTT. It encodes CASSQASGTEAFF. The V gene is TRBV4-2, the J gene TRBJ1-1, with D perhaps matching TRBD1 (5 bases). V dropped 1 base and J dropped 5 bases, with 8 bases sitting between them. This CDR3 region has 13 residues. Per the germline V gene, CDR1 is LGHNA and CDR2 is YNFKEQ.

J is TRBJ2-7 and V is TRBV7-2; TRBD1 aligns across 10 bases. This CDR3 spans 14 amino acids. From germline, CDR1 is SGHTA and CDR2 FQGNSA. V lost 3 bases to trimming and J lost 4 bases; unmatched junction nucleotides: 3. The CDR3 sequence is CASSFDRGPYEQYF. The CDR3 bases are TGTGCCAGCAGCTTTGACAGGGGGCCGTACGAGCAGTACTTC.

The chain is built from TRBV19 and TRBJ1-5; tentatively, D is TRBD1 (5 bases). With 9 bases removed from V and 6 bases from J, the gap between germline ends came to 18 bases. Germline values: CDR1 LNHDA, CDR2 SQIVND (reference sequence). The CDR3 contains 14 residues. Here the CDR3 DNA reads TGTGCCAGCAAATATGGGGCAGGTGGTCAGCCCCAGCATTTT. Translated: CASKYGAGGQPQHF.

The chain recombines TRBV7-2 with TRBJ2-5; TRBD1 might be the D (6 bases). Trimming cost V 3 bases and J 3 bases, with 11 bases left between them. This CDR3 region has 14 residues. Germline V lookup: CDR1 SGHTA, CDR2 FQGNSA. The CDR3 DNA reads TGTGCCAGCAGCTTTACAGGGATGGAAGAGACCCAGTACTTC. It specifies CASSFTGMEETQYF. The full variable domain, in which reference TRBV7-2 and TRBJ2-5 provide the parts outside the CDR3, is GAGVSQSPSNKVTEKGKDVELRCDPISGHTALYWYRQSLGQGLEFLIYFQGNSAPDKSGLPSDRFSAERTGGSVSTLTIQRTQQEDSAVYLCASSFTGMEETQYFGPGTRLLVL.

The chain recombines TRBV28 with TRBJ2-3; 11 bases are a match to TRBD2. V gave up 2 bases and J gave up 4 bases; unmatched junction bases: 14. The CDR3 is 19 residues long. CDR1 and CDR2 from the germline V gene are MDHEN and SYDVKM. The CDR3 sequence is CASSLKFEGLAAGSDTQYF. CDR3 DNA sequence: TGTGCCAGCAGTTTAAAGTTCGAGGGACTAGCGGCCGGATCAGATACGCAGTATTTT.

The rearrangement uses TRBV27 and TRBJ1-5; 7 positions match TRBD1. The J segment lost 6 bases and the V segment lost 5 bases, leaving 10 bases of the junction unmatched. CDR3 length: 15 amino acids. CDR1 MNHEY and CDR2 SMNVEV come from the germline V gene (reference sequence). CDR3 region: CASSPRQGISQPQHF. In DNA, the CDR3 is TGTGCCAGCAGTCCGCGACAGGGTATTAGTCAGCCCCAGCATTTT.

The V gene is TRBV7-3, the J gene TRBJ2-7; 8 bases agree with TRBD2. The trim removed 2 bases at V and 1 base at J, leaving 4 bases unmatched. Germline loops: CDR1 SGHTA, CDR2 FQGTGA. The CDR3 extends over 15 amino acids. The CDR3 loop is CASSLWSGGSYEQYF. The CDR3 bases are TGTGCCAGCAGCTTATGGAGCGGGGGATCCTACGAGCAGTACTTC.

J is TRBJ2-3 and V is TRBV4-3; D perhaps matches TRBD1 (5 bases). The CDR3 runs to 16 residues. V was cut by 0 bases and J by 3 bases, with 13 bases left in between. Per germline, CDR1 LGHNA and CDR2 YSLEER. CDR3 region: CASSQETGPATDTQYF. The CDR3 bases are TGCGCCAGCAGCCAAGAAACAGGACCCGCTACAGATACGCAGTATTTT.

This chain connects TRBV7-9 to TRBJ2-7; D is undetermined. Trimming took off 4 bases at V and 6 bases at J, with 7 bases between the two ends. This CDR3 spans 11 amino acids. CDR1 and CDR2 (germline): SEHNR, FQNEAQ (reference sequence). The CDR3 protein is CASSSQSEQYF. The CDR3 DNA reads TGTGCCAGCAGCTCGCAGTCCGAGCAGTACTTC.

This clone was recorded only once. This chain links TRBV9 with TRBJ2-3; a weak D match, TRBD1 (6 bases). CDR1 and CDR2 (germline): SGDLS, YYNGEE. The CDR3 loop spans 13 amino acids. Trimming cost V 6 bases and J 4 bases, with 12 bases left between them. CDR3 amino acids: CASTGTLPDTQYF. CDR3 sequence (DNA): TGTGCCAGCACAGGGACACTACCAGATACGCAGTATTTT.